A selection of T cell receptor beta chains follows, all from one sample in a study of T cells in Graves' hyperthyroidism and ophthalmopathy. TCRdb re-analysed the multiplex PCR reads in MiXCR, keeping a single row per CDR3 protein. The sample yields approximately 360,000 distinct CDR3 sequences, roughly 25% seen once. The sample consisted of blood. All receptors derive from a man aged 45 to 65 with Graves' hyperthyroidism. Each CDR3 is given with its conserved first and last residue. D genes are given only for firm matches. Expanded clones are given a class, and other clones once, few, many or no size at all.

CDR3aa: CASGQIRGGYTF
CDR3nt: TGTGCCAGTGGACAGATTCGAGGTGGCTACACCTTC
v_gene: TRBV6-1
j_gene: TRBJ1-2
abundance: many
d_gene: .

CDR3aa: CASSLAGPQETQYF
CDR3nt: TGTGCCAGCAGCTTAGCAGGGCCCCAAGAGACCCAGTACTTC
v_gene: TRBV11-2
j_gene: TRBJ2-5
abundance: many
d_gene: .

CDR3aa: CASSLNVEDTQYF
CDR3nt: TGTGCCAGCAGCCTCAATGTTGAAGATACGCAGTATTTT
v_gene: TRBV11-3
j_gene: TRBJ2-3
abundance: few
d_gene: .

CDR3aa: CASSSSGTQSYEQYF
CDR3nt: TGTGCCAGCAGTAGTAGTGGGACACAGTCCTACGAGCAGTACTTC
v_gene: TRBV2
j_gene: TRBJ2-7
abundance: many
d_gene: .

CDR3aa: CASSQDRAGGPGNEQFF
CDR3nt: TGTGCCAGCAGCCAAGATCGGGCGGGAGGGCCGGGTAATGAGCAGTTCTTC
v_gene: TRBV4-2
j_gene: TRBJ2-1
abundance: .
d_gene: TRBD2

CDR3aa: CASGLDGGNEQFF
CDR3nt: TGTGCTAGTGGTTTGGATGGGGGTAATGAGCAGTTCTTC
v_gene: TRBV12-5
j_gene: TRBJ2-1
abundance: .
d_gene: .

CDR3aa: CASSPSGSFEQYF
CDR3nt: TGCGCCAGCAGCCCTAGCGGGAGTTTCGAGCAGTACTTC
v_gene: TRBV4-1
j_gene: TRBJ2-7
abundance: few
d_gene: TRBD2

CDR3aa: CASSSPSRGRDTQYF
CDR3nt: TGTGCCAGCAGTTCCCCTAGTAGGGGGCGAGATACGCAGTATTTT
v_gene: TRBV28
j_gene: TRBJ2-3
abundance: many
d_gene: TRBD1

CDR3aa: CASTKTTGGGSYEQYF
CDR3nt: TGTGCCAGCACAAAAACCACAGGGGGCGGGTCCTACGAGCAGTACTTC
v_gene: TRBV6-1
j_gene: TRBJ2-7
abundance: .
d_gene: TRBD1

CDR3aa: CASGNGLVAFEEQYF
CDR3nt: TGTGCCAGCGGAAATGGACTGGTTGCATTCGAGGAGCAGTACTTC
v_gene: TRBV6-1
j_gene: TRBJ2-7
abundance: many
d_gene: .

CDR3aa: CASSLWGREDEQYF
CDR3nt: TGCGCCAGCAGCTTGTGGGGCAGGGAAGACGAGCAGTACTTC
v_gene: TRBV5-1
j_gene: TRBJ2-7
abundance: few
d_gene: .

CDR3aa: CSARDLVRGEQFF
CDR3nt: TGCAGTGCTAGAGATCTGGTCCGGGGTGAGCAGTTCTTC
v_gene: TRBV20-1
j_gene: TRBJ2-1
abundance: few
d_gene: .

CDR3aa: CASSSSQRGSTDTQYF
CDR3nt: TGTGCCAGCAGCTCGAGCCAGCGGGGAAGCACAGATACGCAGTATTTT
v_gene: TRBV11-2
j_gene: TRBJ2-3
abundance: many
d_gene: TRBD2

CDR3aa: CASSFSGQGRYEQYF
CDR3nt: TGTGCCAGCAGTTTTTCCGGACAGGGGAGGTACGAGCAGTACTTC
v_gene: TRBV7-9
j_gene: TRBJ2-7
abundance: many
d_gene: TRBD1

CDR3aa: CASSFGVLGAGNSYGYTF
CDR3nt: TGTGCCAGCAGCTTCGGGGTCCTCGGGGCAGGGAATAGCTATGGCTACACCTTC
v_gene: TRBV7-9
j_gene: TRBJ1-2
abundance: few
d_gene: .

CDR3aa: CASSLIGAPTEAFF
CDR3nt: TGTGCCAGCAGCTTAATTGGGGCGCCCACTGAAGCTTTCTTT
v_gene: TRBV11-2
j_gene: TRBJ1-1
abundance: .
d_gene: .

CDR3aa: CASSFRSTGAGTEAFF
CDR3nt: TGCGCCAGCAGCTTTCGGTCGACAGGGGCCGGCACTGAAGCTTTCTTT
v_gene: TRBV5-1
j_gene: TRBJ1-1
abundance: few
d_gene: TRBD1

CDR3aa: CASRPGLAGLHGELFF
CDR3nt: TGCGCCAGCAGACCCGGACTAGCGGGATTGCACGGGGAGCTGTTTTTT
v_gene: TRBV5-1
j_gene: TRBJ2-2
abundance: many
d_gene: TRBD2

CDR3aa: CSAAFVAKNIQYF
CDR3nt: TGCAGTGCGGCATTCGTAGCCAAAAACATTCAGTACTTC
v_gene: TRBV20-1
j_gene: TRBJ2-4
abundance: few
d_gene: .

CDR3aa: CASSSTGAVAGGDEQFF
CDR3nt: TGCGCCAGCAGCTCGACCGGGGCGGTAGCGGGAGGCGATGAGCAGTTCTTC
v_gene: TRBV5-1
j_gene: TRBJ2-1
abundance: few
d_gene: TRBD2

CDR3aa: CASNPQGVDSYEQYF
CDR3nt: TGTGCCAGTAACCCACAGGGAGTCGACTCCTACGAGCAGTACTTC
v_gene: TRBV6-1
j_gene: TRBJ2-7
abundance: few
d_gene: .

CDR3aa: CASSPRTGQGGNEQFF
CDR3nt: TGTGCCAGCAGCCCCCGGACAGGACAGGGAGGGAATGAGCAGTTCTTC
v_gene: TRBV11-3
j_gene: TRBJ2-1
abundance: few
d_gene: .

CDR3aa: CASSPQAGEHGYTF
CDR3nt: TGTGCCAGCTCACCCCAAGCGGGGGAGCATGGCTACACCTTC
v_gene: TRBV18
j_gene: TRBJ1-2
abundance: .
d_gene: .

CDR3aa: CASSLLGDETQYF
CDR3nt: TGTGCCAGCAGCTTGCTGGGGGACGAGACCCAGTACTTC
v_gene: TRBV7-3
j_gene: TRBJ2-5
abundance: few
d_gene: .

CDR3aa: CASSLVTGPETQYF
CDR3nt: TGTGCCAGCAGCTTAGTGACAGGGCCAGAGACCCAGTACTTC
v_gene: TRBV7-2
j_gene: TRBJ2-5
abundance: .
d_gene: TRBD1

CDR3aa: CASTPRQGSAGELFF
CDR3nt: TGCGCCAGCACTCCGAGACAGGGGTCGGCCGGGGAGCTGTTTTTT
v_gene: TRBV5-1
j_gene: TRBJ2-2
abundance: many
d_gene: TRBD1

CDR3aa: CASSRGGTQPQHF
CDR3nt: TGTGCCAGCAGCCGGGGGGGAACTCAGCCCCAGCATTTT
v_gene: TRBV7-8
j_gene: TRBJ1-5
abundance: few
d_gene: .

CDR3aa: CSASGAGRTDTQYF
CDR3nt: TGCAGTGCTAGCGGGGCGGGGCGCACAGATACGCAGTATTTT
v_gene: TRBV20-1
j_gene: TRBJ2-3
abundance: .
d_gene: .

CDR3aa: CASREGGEQYF
CDR3nt: TGTGCCAGCAGGGAGGGCGGCGAGCAGTACTTC
v_gene: TRBV2
j_gene: TRBJ2-7
abundance: few
d_gene: .

CDR3aa: CASSLAGASGELFF
CDR3nt: TGCGCCAGCAGCTTAGCGGGGGCGAGCGGGGAGCTGTTTTTT
v_gene: TRBV4-1
j_gene: TRBJ2-2
abundance: .
d_gene: TRBD2

CDR3aa: CASGGDRGKYNEQFF
CDR3nt: TGTGCCAGCGGTGGGGACAGGGGGAAGTACAATGAGCAGTTCTTC
v_gene: TRBV7-9
j_gene: TRBJ2-1
abundance: many
d_gene: TRBD1

CDR3aa: CASSPPERAHEQYF
CDR3nt: TGTGCCAGCTCACCACCGGAAAGGGCGCACGAGCAGTACTTC
v_gene: TRBV18
j_gene: TRBJ2-7
abundance: .
d_gene: .

CDR3aa: CATSDAGEETQCF
CDR3nt: TGTGCCACCAGTGATGCAGGCGAAGAGACCCAGTGCTTC
v_gene: TRBV27
j_gene: TRBJ2-5
abundance: .
d_gene: .

CDR3aa: CASSPDRGYYGYTF
CDR3nt: TGTGCCAGCAGCCCTGACAGGGGTTATTATGGCTACACCTTC
v_gene: TRBV7-3
j_gene: TRBJ1-2
abundance: few
d_gene: TRBD1